This T cell receptor beta chain appears in the sequencing data of a study of shared clonotypes between healthy human individuals (dated by TCRdb to 2018 to 2021). Regarding the complete study: A few men and two women, aged 18 to 49 years, made up the cohort. For each donor, CD4 naive and CD4 memory were each run on three plates, CD8 naive on two plates, and CD8 memory on one plate. To estimate repertoire size and how much clonotypes are shared between individuals, the study performed deep sequencing of blood TCR repertoires from 4 to 6 healthy adults. To increase sequencing depth and limit assay-specific biases, TCR repertoire library preparation and sequencing were carried out by different laboratories using diverse techniques. Between about 0.9 and 10 billion PBMCs per donor were obtained by leukapheresis.

Using the deep immunoSEQ assay, TCR CDR3 regions were amplified from genomic DNA by multiplex PCR. Genomic DNA extracted from each cell subset was distributed evenly over all wells of several immunoSEQ 96-well plates, and each plate served as one replicate. For sorted subsets, approximately 210 ng of genomic DNA, equivalent to 30,000 or so T cell genomes, went into each replicate PCR. The purified libraries were quantified using a Qubit 3.0 fluorometer, sized with a Bioanalyzer 2100, and then quantified again using the KAPA Library Quantification kit. Every immunoSEQ 96-well plate was sequenced on a separate single-read 150-cycle Illumina NextSeq 550 flow cell. Processing in the source paper ran as follows. Because only junctional sequences without quality scores were contained in the immunoSEQ output, filtering matching that applied to full-length reads could not be performed. To assign V/J genes and CDR3, sequences were annotated using PyIR, a Python wrapper for IgBLAST v1.9, with IMGT germline references. Reads were filtered out if the reads had weak V/J assignments (E-value above 1e-6), no CDR3, stop codons, out-of-frame junctions, or ambiguous translated residues. V3J clonotypes were defined as sequences sharing an identical inferred V gene, J gene, and CDR3 amino acid sequence. The percentage overlap between two repertoires was calculated by dividing the number of shared unique clonotypes by the size of the smaller repertoire. Richness of each repertoire was evaluated using RTK rarefaction, the Chao1 estimator, and Recon v2.1 estimates of unobserved clonotypes. Generation probabilities for all TCRbeta clonotypes obtained by the gDNA method from several donors were computed using OLGA. TCRdb re-hosts the immuneACCESS table, in-frame sequences only. Its copies lack some clones; in the studies checked, an unresolved V gene accounts for under half of them, and the cause for the rest is not known. V and J calls and clone size come straight from that table; D and trimming were deduced from the DNA. The sample includes about 2.3 million clones, with around 90% observed a single time. The top ten clones comprise approximately 0.4% of the sample.

Spanning cysteine to phenylalanine, the CDR3 consists of 17 amino acids. Only the CDR3 DNA is retained, 51 bases long and in frame from the first base. The germline V end is reduced by 2 bases and the J end by 4 bases; junction bases left unmatched: 8. CDR1 and CDR2 are read off the germline V gene (reference sequence) as SEHNR and FQNEAQ. Note on this clone: Its antigen is currently not known. No qualities accompany the bases; no much larger clone lies one base away.

Overall study results and their limits: Rarefaction of sorted-subset datasets indicated incomplete sequencing despite the large sequencing depth. Compared with non-shared clonotypes, clonotypes shared by all four sorted-subset donors had higher generation probabilities. Because the study included only a small number of donors, the genetic and exposure-history diversity represented was limited. Sampling was restricted to blood, and TCR repertoires in tissues likely differ from the TCR repertoires found in blood. Pairwise subsampling led to the expectation that sequencing depth would affect the degree of clonotype sharing among donors. Approximately 5% of naive CD4, 3.5% of naive CD8, roughly 2.5% of memory CD4, and 0.35% to 0.4% of memory CD8 clonotypes were shared across several donors. Estimated clonotype richness was generally larger for naive than for memory subsets.

The donors were healthy, HIV-negative adults who had no recently reported acute infections or vaccinations. Only Caucasian adults living in Nashville, Tennessee, USA were represented among the donors. CD4+ T cells were enriched through magnetic negative selection, after which naive cells were positively selected on CD45RA and the remaining negative fraction served as the memory subset. Blood was collected by leukapheresis, and PBMCs were isolated by Ficoll-Histopaque density gradient centrifugation and then cryopreserved in liquid nitrogen vapor phase. Purity and quantity of every magnetically sorted T cell population were checked by analytical flow cytometry. Each sorted fraction had its genomic DNA isolated and then quantified by UV absorbance on a Nanodrop 2000c.

The sequence derives from a young man in good health. Some clones in this sample may be carry-over from other donors' samples. The sequenced material came from naive CD4+ T cells from PBMCs. The sample's cell subset or site label, decoded: CD45RA+ positively selected. Recombination joined TRBV7-9 with TRBJ2-5, and TRBD1 matches 12 of the central bases. Here is the DNA: TGTGCCAGCAGCTTAAGGGGGACAGGGGGCGGATCAGAGACCCAGTACTTC. It codes for CASSLRGTGGGSETQYF.